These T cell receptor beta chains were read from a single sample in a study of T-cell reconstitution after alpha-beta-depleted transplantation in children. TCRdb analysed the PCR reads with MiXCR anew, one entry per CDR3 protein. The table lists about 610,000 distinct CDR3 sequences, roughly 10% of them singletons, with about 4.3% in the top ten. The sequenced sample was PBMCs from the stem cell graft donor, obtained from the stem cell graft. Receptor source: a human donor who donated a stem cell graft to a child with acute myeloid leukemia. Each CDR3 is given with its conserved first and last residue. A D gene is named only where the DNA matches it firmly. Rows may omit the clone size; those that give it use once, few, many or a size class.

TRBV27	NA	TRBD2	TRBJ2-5	CATQEAGVPETQYF	TGTGCCACTCAGGAAGCGGGAGTCCCGGAGACCCAGTACTTC
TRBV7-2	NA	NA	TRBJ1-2	CASSASFRGLDKF	TGTGCCAGCAGCGCCTCCTTCCGGGGCCTCGATAAATTC
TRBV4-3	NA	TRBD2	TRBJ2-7	CASSQDRTSAFYEQYF	TGCGCCAGCAGCCAAGATAGGACTAGCGCATTCTACGAGCAGTACTTC
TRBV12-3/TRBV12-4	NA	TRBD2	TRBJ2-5	CASSELAEETQYF	TGTGCCAGCAGTGAACTAGCGGAAGAGACCCAGTACTTC
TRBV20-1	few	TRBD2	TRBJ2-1	CSASSGTSGSSYNEQFF	TGCAGTGCTTCGTCCGGGACTAGCGGCAGCTCCTACAATGAGCAGTTCTTC
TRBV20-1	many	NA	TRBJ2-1	CSARSLEGRNEQFF	TGCAGTGCTAGGTCATTGGAGGGGAGGAATGAGCAGTTCTTC
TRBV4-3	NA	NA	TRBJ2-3	CASSQDRFGTGTDTQYF	TGCGCCAGCAGCCAAGATCGATTCGGGACGGGCACAGATACGCAGTATTTT
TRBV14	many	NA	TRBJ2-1	CASSSTRGGRQFF	TGTGCCAGCAGCTCCACCCGCGGGGGCCGGCAGTTCTTC
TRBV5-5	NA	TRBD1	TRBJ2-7	CASSLQQGVYEQYF	TGTGCCAGCAGCTTGCAACAGGGGGTCTACGAGCAGTACTTC
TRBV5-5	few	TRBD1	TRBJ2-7	CASRQTHRDRVIVGEQYF	TGTGCCAGCAGACAGACACACCGGGACAGGGTGATAGTTGGAGAGCAGTACTTC
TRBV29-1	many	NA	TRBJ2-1	CSVPRTPDEQFF	TGCAGCGTCCCTCGGACTCCGGATGAGCAGTTCTTC
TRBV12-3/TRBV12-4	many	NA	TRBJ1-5	CASSRSQDNQPQHF	TGTGCCAGCAGTCGTAGTCAGGACAATCAGCCCCAGCATTTT
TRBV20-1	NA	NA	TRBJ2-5	CSAIRAGDLQETQYF	TGCAGTGCTATCAGAGCGGGCGACCTACAAGAGACCCAGTACTTC
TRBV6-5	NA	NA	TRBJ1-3	CSSSYFPRQVLLGNTIYF	TGTTCCAGCAGTTACTTCCCTAGACAGGTTCTATTGGGAAACACCATATATTTT
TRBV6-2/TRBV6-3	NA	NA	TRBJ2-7	CASSDEPWGGREYF	TGTGCCAGCAGCGACGAACCTTGGGGCGGACGGGAGTACTTC
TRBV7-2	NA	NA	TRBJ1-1	CASSLGRQPEAFF	TGTGCCAGCAGCTTAGGTAGGCAGCCTGAAGCTTTCTTT